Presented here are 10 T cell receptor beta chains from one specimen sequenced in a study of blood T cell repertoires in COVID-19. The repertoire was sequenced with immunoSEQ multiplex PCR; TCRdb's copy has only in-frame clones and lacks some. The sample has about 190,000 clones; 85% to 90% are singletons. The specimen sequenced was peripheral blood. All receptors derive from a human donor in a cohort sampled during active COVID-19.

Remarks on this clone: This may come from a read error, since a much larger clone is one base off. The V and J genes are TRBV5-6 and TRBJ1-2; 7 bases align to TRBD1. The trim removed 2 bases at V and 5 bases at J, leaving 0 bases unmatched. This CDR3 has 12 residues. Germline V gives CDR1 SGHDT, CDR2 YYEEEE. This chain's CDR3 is CASSLQGYGYTF. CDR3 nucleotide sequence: TGTGCCAGCAGCTTACAGGGGTATGGCTACACCTTC. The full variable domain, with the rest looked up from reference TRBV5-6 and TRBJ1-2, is DAGVTQSPTHLIKTRGQQVTLRCSPKSGHDTVSWYQQALGQGPQFIFQYYEEEERQRGNFPDRFSGHQFPNYSSELNVNALLLGDSALYLCASSLQGYGYTFGSGTRLTVV.

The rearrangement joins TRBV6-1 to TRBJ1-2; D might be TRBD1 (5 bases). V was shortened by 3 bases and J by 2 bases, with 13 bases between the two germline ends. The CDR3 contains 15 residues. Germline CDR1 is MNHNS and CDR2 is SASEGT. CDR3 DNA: TGTGCCAGCAGTGAGGGAGGGGCAAGGAACTATGGCTACACCTTC. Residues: CASSEGGARNYGYTF.

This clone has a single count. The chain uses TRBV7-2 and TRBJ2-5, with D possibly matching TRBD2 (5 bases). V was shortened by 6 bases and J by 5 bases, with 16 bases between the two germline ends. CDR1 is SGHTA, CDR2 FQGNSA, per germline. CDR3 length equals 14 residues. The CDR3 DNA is TGTGCCAGCAGGTTCACGGGGTCCCAGGAGACCCAGTACTTC. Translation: CASRFTGSQETQYF.

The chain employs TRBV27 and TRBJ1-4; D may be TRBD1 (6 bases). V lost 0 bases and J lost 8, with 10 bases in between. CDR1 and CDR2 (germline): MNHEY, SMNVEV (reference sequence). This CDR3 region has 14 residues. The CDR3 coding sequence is TGTGCCAGCAGTTTATCGGGGACACGGGAAAAACTGTTTTTT. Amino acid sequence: CASSLSGTREKLFF.

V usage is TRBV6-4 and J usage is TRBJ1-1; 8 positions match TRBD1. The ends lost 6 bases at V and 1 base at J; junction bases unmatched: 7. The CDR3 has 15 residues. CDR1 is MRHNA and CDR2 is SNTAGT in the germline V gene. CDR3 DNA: TGTGCCAGCAGGGGGCGGGACAGGAGGAACACTGAAGCTTTCTTT. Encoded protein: CASRGRDRRNTEAFF.

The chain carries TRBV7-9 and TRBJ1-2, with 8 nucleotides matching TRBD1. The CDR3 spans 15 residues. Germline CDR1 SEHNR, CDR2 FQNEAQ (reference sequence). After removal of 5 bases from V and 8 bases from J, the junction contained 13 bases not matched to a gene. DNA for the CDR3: TGTGCCAGCAGCCTTACACTTGGGGCAGGGGGCGGCTACACCTTC. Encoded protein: CASSLTLGAGGGYTF.

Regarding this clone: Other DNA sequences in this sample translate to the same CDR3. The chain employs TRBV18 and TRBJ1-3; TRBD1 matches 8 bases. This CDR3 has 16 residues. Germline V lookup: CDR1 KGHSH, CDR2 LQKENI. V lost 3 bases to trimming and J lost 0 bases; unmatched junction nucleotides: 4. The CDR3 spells CASSPSGQGSGNTIYF. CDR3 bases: TGTGCCAGCTCACCTTCCGGACAGGGCTCTGGAAACACCATATATTTT.

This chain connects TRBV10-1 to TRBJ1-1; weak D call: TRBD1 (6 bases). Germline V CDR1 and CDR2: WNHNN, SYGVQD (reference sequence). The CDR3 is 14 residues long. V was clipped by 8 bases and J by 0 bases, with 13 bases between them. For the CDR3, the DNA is TGCGCCAGCGAGAACAGGGATATGAACACTGAAGCTTTCTTT. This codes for CASENRDMNTEAFF.

CDR3 residues: CATSDLTSGRADTQYF. In DNA, the CDR3 is TGTGCCACCAGTGATTTGACTAGCGGGAGGGCAGATACGCAGTATTTT. The chain recombines TRBV24-1 with TRBJ2-3; 13 bases fit TRBD2. This CDR3 has 16 amino acids. The V segment lost 0 bases and the J segment 4 bases; nucleotides outside the gene matches: 0. Germline CDR1 KGHDR, CDR2 SFDVKD.

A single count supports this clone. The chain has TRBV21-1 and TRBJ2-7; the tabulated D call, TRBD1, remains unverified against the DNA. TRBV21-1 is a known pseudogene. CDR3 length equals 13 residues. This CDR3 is CASADQANYEQYF. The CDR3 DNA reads TGTGCCAGCGCTGACCAGGCCAACTACGAGCAGTACTTC.